The next 6 T cell receptor beta chains were all read from a single sample in a study of blood T cell repertoires in COVID-19. Libraries were prepared by immunoSEQ multiplex PCR; TCRdb keeps only in-frame clonotypes and omits some of them. The sample records around 250,000 clones, 82% being singletons. Sequenced material: peripheral blood. These receptor sequences come from a woman aged 18-29 years with acute or convalescent COVID-19.

V and J are TRBV7-9 and TRBJ2-2, with a weak D call TRBD2 (6 bases). The germline CDR1 and CDR2 sequences are SEHNR and FQNEAQ (reference sequence). V lost 3 bases and J 6 bases, leaving 14 bases between the germline ends. The CDR3 runs 15 residues. CDR3 sequence: CASSLSGSGAGELFF. CDR3 in DNA: TGTGCCAGCAGCTTGTCCGGGAGTGGGGCCGGGGAGCTGTTTTTT.

The rearrangement links TRBV7-2 to TRBJ2-2; 9 positions match TRBD2. Germline trimming cut 2 bases from V and 0 bases from J; bases unmatched to any gene: 4. Germline CDR1 and CDR2: SGHTA and FQGNSA. The CDR3 has 17 residues. The CDR3 loop reads CASSLFGGRANTGELFF. CDR3 nucleotides: TGTGCCAGCAGCTTATTCGGCGGGAGGGCGAACACCGGGGAGCTGTTTTTT. The full variable domain, rest sourced from reference TRBV7-2 and TRBJ2-2, is GAGVSQSPSNKVTEKGKDVELRCDPISGHTALYWYRQSLGQGLEFLIYFQGNSAPDKSGLPSDRFSAERTGGSVSTLTIQRTQQEDSAVYLCASSLFGGRANTGELFFGEGSRLTVL.

This clone was observed a handful of times. The rearrangement joins TRBV30 to TRBJ2-2; TRBD2 matches 12 bases. J was trimmed by 4 bases and V by 1 base; bases with no gene match: 4. Germline loops: CDR1 GTSNPN, CDR2 SVGIG (reference sequence). The CDR3 contains 16 residues. In DNA, the CDR3 is TGTGCCTGGAGTGGACTAGCGGGAGTGGCCACCGGGGAGCTGTTTTTT. Translated, it gives CAWSGLAGVATGELFF.

This chain connects TRBV4-2 to TRBJ1-4; maybe TRBD1 (5 bases). V was clipped by 2 bases and J by 8 bases, with 15 bases between them. CDR1 and CDR2 (germline): LGHNA, YNFKEQ. The CDR3 length is 15 residues. The CDR3 nucleotides are TGTGCCAGCAGCCAAAATCCTTCAGGGTACGAAAAACTGTTTTTT. It yields the protein CASSQNPSGYEKLFF.

This chain joins TRBV28 and TRBJ1-2, with 7 positions matching TRBD1. Germline CDR1 and CDR2: MDHEN and SYDVKM. The CDR3 sequence is 15 residues long. V lost 4 bases and J lost 0; bases outside the gene matches: 5. The CDR3 is CASSSGQLANYGYTF. In DNA, the CDR3 is TGTGCCAGCAGTTCGGGACAGCTCGCTAACTATGGCTACACCTTC.

The chain has TRBV7-2 and TRBJ1-6, with unresolved D. V was trimmed by 2 bases and J by 2 bases, leaving 7 bases between them. The CDR3 has 15 amino acids. CDR1 and CDR2 from the germline V gene are SGHTA and FQGNSA. CDR3 DNA: TGTGCCAGCAGCTTAACAAATGCCTATAATTCACCCCTCCACTTT. Protein product: CASSLTNAYNSPLHF.